Listed below are T cell receptor beta chains from one sample, sequenced in a study of T-cell memory formation after mild COVID-19. TCRdb processed the 5' RACE reads anew with MiXCR; each CDR3 protein has one entry. Altogether about 610,000 distinct CDR3 sequences are present, roughly 17% being singletons, with the ten largest covering 8.1%. The material sequenced was PBMCs or a T cell subset sorted from them (not recorded which). Receptor source: an adult woman who had mild COVID-19 (a few samples of this study predate the infection). Cell type and time point are not known. Both conserved end residues are part of each CDR3. Each record gives: CDR3 length, V gene, J gene, CDR3 protein.

>15|TRBV20-1|TRBJ1-6
CSAFGRGDSLGPLHF
>15|TRBV5-1|TRBJ2-2
CASSLVSSGTGELFF
>14|TRBV11-2|TRBJ1-1
CASSPVLPGIGAFF
>19|TRBV7-3|TRBJ2-3
CASSLNPSGRAVSTDTQYF
>10|TRBV27|TRBJ2-7
CASGTYEQYF
>17|TRBV7-2|TRBJ2-1
CASSLVGPGTGSNEQFF
>15|TRBV12-3/TRBV12-4|TRBJ1-2
CASSSPFTENYGYTF
>16|TRBV7-2|TRBJ2-1
CASSLEAGGPRNEQFF
>13|TRBV5-1|TRBJ2-3
CASSLSGEDTQYF
>14|TRBV30|TRBJ1-5
CAWSSGPGNQPQHF
>15|TRBV13|TRBJ2-3
CASSRTGGALDTQYF
>14|TRBV29-1|TRBJ2-3
CSVDRALSTDTQYF
>17|TRBV7-2|TRBJ2-3
CASSLAGGQAPGGTQYF
>15|TRBV7-2|TRBJ2-3
CASSFGTGVGDTQYF
>15|TRBV5-1|TRBJ2-2
CASSMGQSNTGELFF
>16|TRBV27|TRBJ2-1
CASSLGGSISYNEQFF
>14|TRBV25-1|TRBJ2-6
CASESEAGANVLTF
>16|TRBV7-2|TRBJ2-7
CASSSEGAGSSYEQYF
>14|TRBV21-1|TRBJ2-1
CACSSGSSYNEQFF
>16|TRBV21-1|TRBJ2-5
CASSIENNRVEETQYF
>16|TRBV7-6|TRBJ1-6
CASSPSGGLHNSPLHF
>14|TRBV14|TRBJ2-5
CASSQVGVEETQYF
>15|TRBV4-3|TRBJ2-7
CASSQETGLTEVQYF
>16|TRBV19|TRBJ2-1
CASSRLAGRPYNEQFF
>12|TRBV2|TRBJ1-1
CASSNLYTEAFF
>13|TRBV20-1|TRBJ2-5
CSARGLREKTQYF
>14|TRBV12-3/TRBV12-4|TRBJ1-3
CASRLQGSGNTIYF
>14|TRBV5-1|TRBJ1-4
CASRPGQQNEKLFF
>14|TRBV29-1|TRBJ2-1
CSGDRGGSYNEQFF
>14|TRBV3-1|TRBJ1-1
CASSLTGQSTEAFF
>15|TRBV6-2/TRBV6-3|TRBJ2-5
CASSYIGGGQETQYF
>15|TRBV18|TRBJ2-2
CASSPAGQVPGELFF
>16|TRBV5-1|TRBJ2-3
CASSLATAGNADTQYF
>16|TRBV12-3/TRBV12-4|TRBJ2-4
CASSSRWDIDGNIQYF